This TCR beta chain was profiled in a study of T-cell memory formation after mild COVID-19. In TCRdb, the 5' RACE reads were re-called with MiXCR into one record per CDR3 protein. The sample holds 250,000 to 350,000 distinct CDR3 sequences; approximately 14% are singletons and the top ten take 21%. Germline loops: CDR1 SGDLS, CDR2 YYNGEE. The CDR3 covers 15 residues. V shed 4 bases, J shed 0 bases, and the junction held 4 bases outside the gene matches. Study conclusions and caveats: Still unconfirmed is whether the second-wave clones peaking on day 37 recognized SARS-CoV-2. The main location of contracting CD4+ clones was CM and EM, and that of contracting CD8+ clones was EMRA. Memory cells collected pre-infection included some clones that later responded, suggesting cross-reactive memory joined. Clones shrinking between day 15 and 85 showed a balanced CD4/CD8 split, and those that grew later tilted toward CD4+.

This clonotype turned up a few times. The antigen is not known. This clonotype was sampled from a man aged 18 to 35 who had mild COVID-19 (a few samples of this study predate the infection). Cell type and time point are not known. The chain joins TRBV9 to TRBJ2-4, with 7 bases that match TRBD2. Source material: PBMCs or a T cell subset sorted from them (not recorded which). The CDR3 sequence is CASSSGGLAKNIQYF. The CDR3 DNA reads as TGTGCCAGCAGCTCCGGGGGGTTAGCCAAAAACATTCAGTACTTC.